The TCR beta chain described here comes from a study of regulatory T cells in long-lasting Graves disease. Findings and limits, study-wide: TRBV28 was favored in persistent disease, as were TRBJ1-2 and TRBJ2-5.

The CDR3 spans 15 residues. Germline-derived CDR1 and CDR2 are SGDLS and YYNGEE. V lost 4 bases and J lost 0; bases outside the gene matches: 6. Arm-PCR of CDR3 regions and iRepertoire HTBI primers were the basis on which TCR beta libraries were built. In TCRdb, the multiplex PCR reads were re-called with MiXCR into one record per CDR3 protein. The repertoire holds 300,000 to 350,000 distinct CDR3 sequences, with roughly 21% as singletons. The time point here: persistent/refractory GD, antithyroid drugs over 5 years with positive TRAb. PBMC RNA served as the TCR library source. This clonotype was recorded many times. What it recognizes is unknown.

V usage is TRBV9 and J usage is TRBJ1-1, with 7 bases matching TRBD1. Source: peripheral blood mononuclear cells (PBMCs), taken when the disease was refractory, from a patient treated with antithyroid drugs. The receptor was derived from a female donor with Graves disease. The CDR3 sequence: CASSPGDRLNTEAFF. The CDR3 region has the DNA TGTGCCAGCAGCCCCGGGGACAGATTGAACACTGAAGCTTTCTTT.